This T cell receptor beta chain originates from a study of blood T cell repertoires in COVID-19. Looking at the study overall: The analysed material was cDNA or gDNA that came from T cells, B-cell-depleted T cells, or PBMCs.

Here immunoSEQ multiplex PCR was the method, and the copy in TCRdb shows in-frame clones only, minus some. Here the sample spans about 180,000 clones, around nine tenths being singletons. There are a few counts of this clone. The V gene's germline CDR1 is GTSNPN and CDR2 SVGIG (reference sequence). V lost 4 bases and J lost 10, with 8 bases in between. CDR3 size: 11 residues. The V and J genes are TRBV30 and TRBJ1-6; D remains unclear. The sequenced material came from peripheral blood. This TCR was recovered from a woman aged 70-85 years with COVID-19, enrolled during active disease. This CDR3 is CAWTDRSPLHF. The CDR3 DNA reads as TGTGCCTGGACAGATCGATCACCCCTCCACTTT.